A single sample gave rise to the 24 T cell receptor beta chains below, sequenced in a study of early T cells in non-severe SARS-CoV-2 infection. TCRdb passed the 5' RACE reads through MiXCR, listing each CDR3 protein once. Here the sample spans about 67,000 distinct CDR3 sequences, roughly 11% being singletons. What was sequenced was whole blood. The source of these receptors is an adult who was a healthcare worker with PCR-confirmed SARS-CoV-2 infection or an uninfected control (not recorded which).

This clonotype was seen a few times. The chain carries TRBV2 and TRBJ2-3; the match to TRBD1 covers 8 bases. Germline-derived CDR1 and CDR2 are SNHLY and FYNNEI. V gave up 8 bases and J gave up 2 bases; unmatched junction bases: 6. The CDR3 runs to 14 residues. Here the CDR3 DNA reads TGTGCCAGCCGACCAGGGGGCGTCACAGATACGCAGTATTTT. It is translated as CASRPGGVTDTQYF. The full variable domain, in which reference TRBV2 and TRBJ2-3 provide the parts outside the CDR3, is EPEVTQTPSHQVTQMGQEVILRCVPISNHLYFYWYRQILGQKVEFLVSFYNNEISEKSEIFDDQFSVERPDGSNFTLKIRSTKLEDSAMYFCASRPGGVTDTQYFGPGTRLTVL.

Ten or more counts support this clonotype. The chain carries TRBV7-6 and TRBJ2-5, with D perhaps matching TRBD2 (6 bases). Between the trimmed V and J ends, which lost 2 bases and 5 bases, there was a span of 15 bases. CDR1 and CDR2 (germline): SGHVS, FNYEAQ. This CDR3 is built from 15 residues. The CDR3 loop reads CASSLPGAMGETQYF. The CDR3 DNA is TGTGCCAGCAGCTTACCGGGAGCGATGGGGGAGACCCAGTACTTC.

This clonotype was observed at least ten times. The rearrangement joins TRBV30 to TRBJ1-6; D uncertain. This CDR3 has 14 residues. Germline V gives CDR1 GTSNPN, CDR2 SVGIG (reference sequence). Trimming cost V 3 bases and J 3 bases, with 9 bases left between them. CDR3 residues: CAWRPGVYNSPLHF. DNA for the CDR3: TGTGCCTGGAGGCCCGGGGTCTATAATTCACCCCTCCACTTT. The full variable domain, in which reference TRBV30 and TRBJ1-6 provide the parts outside the CDR3, is SQTIHQWPATLVQPVGSPLSLECTVEGTSNPNLYWYRQAAGRGLQLLFYSVGIGQISSEVPQNLSASRPQDRQFILSSKKLLLSDSGFYLCAWRPGVYNSPLHFGNGTRLTVT.

The rearrangement links TRBV3-1 to TRBJ1-1; TRBD1 agrees at 7 bases. This CDR3 has 15 residues. The trim removed 4 bases at V and 1 base at J, leaving 6 bases unmatched. CDR1 and CDR2 (germline): LGHDT, YNNKEL (reference sequence). DNA for the CDR3: TGTGCCAGCAGCCCCCGACAGGGTAGGAACACTGAAGCTTTCTTT. Translated, it gives CASSPRQGRNTEAFF.

CDR3 coding DNA: TGTGCCAGCACCCAATGGGGAGTACTCTACGAGCAGTACTTC. The encoded protein is CASTQWGVLYEQYF. The rearrangement joins TRBV12-3 or TRBV12-4 to TRBJ2-7; the D gene is possibly TRBD2 (5 bases). The CDR3 extends over 14 amino acids. Trimming took 7 bases from V and 3 from J, leaving 16 bases between them.

This clonotype has ten or more counts. The chain is built from TRBV19 and TRBJ1-5; TRBD1 might be the D (5 bases). The CDR3 totals 14 residues. CDR1 is LNHDA and CDR2 is SQIVND in the germline V gene (reference sequence). V was clipped by 2 bases and J by 4 bases, with 9 bases between them. The CDR3 bases are TGTGCCAGTAGTATAAAAACAGGAAATCAGCCCCAGCATTTT. Translation gives CASSIKTGNQPQHF.

This clonotype showed up many times. This sequence joins TRBV20-1 and TRBJ1-4; 7 positions agree with TRBD1. V trimming: 3 bases; J trimming: 5 bases; junction bases outside the gene matches: 9. The CDR3 spans 15 residues. Germline lookup yields CDR1 DFQATT and CDR2 SNEGSKA (reference sequence). The CDR3 spells CSASQYRGGNEKLFF. In DNA form, the CDR3 reads TGCAGTGCTAGTCAATACAGGGGAGGAAATGAAAAACTGTTTTTT.

This clonotype was picked up a small number of times. The junction differs from germline at one of its ends, possibly a read error. The chain links TRBV9 to TRBJ2-7, with 8 nucleotides matching TRBD1. The CDR3 runs to 12 residues. Germline V gene lookup returns CDR1 SGDLS and CDR2 YYNGEE. CDR3 nucleotides: TGTGCCAGCAGCACCGGACAGGGTTCACCCGACTTC. This gives the protein CASSTGQGSPDF.

This clonotype was seen many times. The chain recombines TRBV19 with TRBJ1-2; no clear D gene. Deletions cut 0 bases from V and 4 bases from J, with 12 bases between. CDR3 size: 15 residues. Germline V gene sequence: CDR1 LNHDA, CDR2 SQIVND (reference sequence). The CDR3 DNA is TGTGCCAGTAGTATAGAATCCCCCGCGGCCTATGGCTACACCTTC. It codes for CASSIESPAAYGYTF.

Remarks on this clonotype: The missing conserved phenylalanine or tryptophan at the end of this CDR3 makes a read error likely. CDR3 sequence (DNA): TGTGCCAGCAGCTTATATGTGGGTATTGGGAATGAAGCTTTCCTT. Amino acid sequence: CASSLYVGIGNEAFL. V is TRBV11-2 and J is TRBJ1-1; D is unresolved. The germline V gene has CDR1 SGHAT and CDR2 FQNNGV. V lost 2 bases, J lost 7 bases, and 17 bases lay in between. This CDR3 has 15 amino acids.

This chain connects TRBV9 to TRBJ2-3; 8 positions match TRBD2. Germline V gene sequence: CDR1 SGDLS, CDR2 YYNGEE. V was clipped by 0 bases and J by 2 bases; unmatched bases: 5. The CDR3 has 16 residues. The CDR3, as DNA: TGTGCCAGCAGCGTAGAGGGCGGGGGGACCACAGATACGCAGTATTTT. It codes for CASSVEGGGTTDTQYF.

This clonotype has a count of ten or more. The V and J genes are TRBV10-3 and TRBJ2-1; D is possibly TRBD1 or TRBD2 (5 bases each). V lost 3 bases and J lost 10, with 22 bases in between. This CDR3 spans 16 amino acids. Per the germline V gene, CDR1 is ENHRY and CDR2 is SYGVKD. Here the CDR3 DNA reads TGTGCCATCAGTGACCCTGGGAAAAGGGGACGGGAAGAGCAGTTCTTC. Translated: CAISDPGKRGREEQFF.

This clonotype was observed at least ten times. The chain uses TRBV7-3 and TRBJ2-2; D gene ambiguous. Between the trimmed V and J ends, which lost 5 bases and 6 bases, there was a span of 13 bases. Germline CDR1 reads SGHTA; CDR2 reads FQGTGA. This CDR3 has 14 residues. This CDR3 reads CASSTGRTAGELFF. The CDR3 region has the DNA TGTGCCAGCAGCACGGGTCGAACGGCCGGGGAGCTGTTTTTT.

This clonotype came up many times. The chain carries TRBV11-2 and TRBJ2-7; 14 bases are a match to TRBD2. Germline V gene data show CDR1 as SGHAT and CDR2 as FQNNGV. The CDR3 spans 17 residues. Unmatched junction bases numbered 4, after V lost 1 base and J lost 2 bases. DNA of the CDR3: TGTGCCAGCAGCTTAGGACTAGCGGGGGGGCCGACCTACGAGCAGTACTTC. Its protein product is CASSLGLAGGPTYEQYF.

In this sample, this clonotype turned up many times. The chain is built from TRBV5-6 and TRBJ2-5, with D uncertain. This CDR3 is built from 11 residues. Trimming cost V 0 bases and J 6 bases, with 3 bases left between them. CDR1 and CDR2 (germline): SGHDT, YYEEEE. The CDR3: CASSLEQTQYF. The CDR3 DNA reads TGTGCCAGCAGCTTGGAGCAGACCCAGTACTTC. The full variable domain, completed using reference TRBV5-6 and TRBJ2-5, is DAGVTQSPTHLIKTRGQQVTLRCSPKSGHDTVSWYQQALGQGPQFIFQYYEEEERQRGNFPDRFSGHQFPNYSSELNVNALLLGDSALYLCASSLEQTQYFGPGTRLLVL.

This clonotype was seen ten or more times. This chain connects TRBV7-3 to TRBJ2-3; D ambiguous. Germline values: CDR1 SGHTA, CDR2 FQGTGA. The CDR3 covers 14 residues. Trimming removed 2 bases at V and 6 bases at J, with 12 bases between. CDR3 coding DNA: TGTGCCAGCAGCTTAGGCGTTAGCCCCGATACGCAGTATTTT. This translates into CASSLGVSPDTQYF.

V is TRBV7-9 and J is TRBJ2-5; D may correspond to TRBD1 or TRBD2 (5 bases each). V lost 1 base and J 0 bases, leaving 15 bases between the germline ends. CDR1 is SEHNR, CDR2 FQNEAQ, per germline (reference sequence). CDR3 length equals 17 residues. The CDR3 DNA sequence: TGTGCCAGCAGCTTAGGGGGGTCGGTAGTCTACCAAGAGACCCAGTACTTC. Translated, it gives CASSLGGSVVYQETQYF.

This clonotype was seen repeatedly, ten times or more. The gene calls are TRBV19 and TRBJ2-3, with D possibly TRBD1 on 7 matching bases. This CDR3 is built from 15 residues. CDR1 and CDR2 (germline): LNHDA, SQIVND (reference sequence). V was clipped by 6 bases and J by 1 base, with 14 bases between them. The CDR3 protein is CASSVQGTRTDTQYF. In DNA, the CDR3 is TGTGCCAGTAGCGTACAGGGGACTCGCACAGATACGCAGTATTTT.

This clonotype was detected ten times or more. V and J are TRBV29-1 and TRBJ2-7; D gene unclear. This CDR3 spans 13 amino acids. Trimming removed 6 bases from V and 1 base from J, with 13 bases in between. Germline V gene lookup returns CDR1 SQVTM and CDR2 ANQGSEA. The CDR3 DNA reads as TGCAGCGTCGCCCCGAGGTTTTCCTACGAGCAGTACTTC. Translated: CSVAPRFSYEQYF.

The gene calls are TRBV19 and TRBJ2-7; TRBD1 matches 7 bases. The germline CDR1 and CDR2 sequences are LNHDA and SQIVND (reference sequence). CDR3 length: 14 residues. V lost 5 bases to trimming and J lost 2 bases; unmatched junction nucleotides: 6. The CDR3 DNA follows: TGTGCCAGTAGTGTTTCTACAGGGGCCTACGAGCAGTACTTC. Its protein is CASSVSTGAYEQYF.

This clonotype occurred a few times. The chain recombines TRBV7-8 with TRBJ1-2; the D is unclear. V dropped 1 base and J dropped 1 base, with 4 bases sitting between them. CDR1 SGHVS and CDR2 FQNEAQ come from the germline V gene. This CDR3 contains 13 residues. The CDR3 loop is CASSLEVNYGYTF. The CDR3 region has the DNA TGTGCCAGCAGCTTAGAAGTTAACTATGGCTACACCTTC.

This clonotype came up many times. The rearrangement joins TRBV11-3 to TRBJ2-1; possibly TRBD1 or TRBD2 for D (5 bases each). Trimming cost V 3 bases and J 9 bases, with 12 bases left between them. The germline V gene encodes CDR1 SGHNT and CDR2 YENEEA. The CDR3 sequence is 13 residues long. The CDR3 region is CASSFSGTGEQFF. CDR3 DNA sequence: TGTGCCAGCAGCTTTTCCGGGACCGGTGAGCAGTTCTTC. The full variable domain, rest sourced from reference TRBV11-3 and TRBJ2-1, is EAGVVQSPRYKIIEKKQPVAFWCNPISGHNTLYWYLQNLGQGPELLIRYENEEAVDDSQLPKDRFSAERLKGVDSTLKIQPAELGDSAVYLCASSFSGTGEQFFGPGTRLTVL.

This sequence joins TRBV12-3 or TRBV12-4 and TRBJ2-3; D uncertain. V lost 5 bases, J lost 0 bases, and 6 bases lay in between. CDR3 length equals 13 residues. The CDR3 DNA sequence: TGTGCCAGCAGTGGGATTAGCACAGATACGCAGTATTTT. The encoded protein is CASSGISTDTQYF.

The rearrangement uses TRBV20-1 and TRBJ2-1; D is perhaps TRBD2 (5 bases). Trimming cost V 0 bases and J 8 bases, with 8 bases left between them. In germline, CDR1 is DFQATT, CDR2 SNEGSKA (reference sequence). CDR3 length equals 12 residues. CDR3 protein: CSARDGRDEQFF. The CDR3 bases are TGCAGTGCTAGAGATGGGCGGGATGAGCAGTTCTTC.